Presented here are 19 T cell receptor beta chains from one specimen sequenced in a study of CD8 T cells in Susac syndrome. RNA totalling roughly 0.5 to 1 ug underwent reverse transcription with random hexamers. A single record per CDR3 protein comes from TCRdb applying MiXCR to the immunoSEQ multiplex PCR reads. This table holds some 150,000 distinct CDR3 sequences, over 85% found once. Sequencing was carried out using CD8+ T cells from PBMCs. Every receptor here comes from a human donor in good health.

This sequence joins TRBV2 and TRBJ2-4; 13 bases align to TRBD2. CDR1 and CDR2 from the germline V gene are SNHLY and FYNNEI. This CDR3 contains 18 residues. V lost 6 bases and J lost 3; bases outside the gene matches: 11. CDR3 DNA: TGTGCCAGCAGGGACCCGGGACTAGCGGGAAGGGACAAAAACATTCAGTACTTC. It specifies CASRDPGLAGRDKNIQYF.

This chain uses TRBV30 with TRBJ2-3; weak D call: TRBD2 (5 bases). Germline assignment: CDR1 GTSNPN and CDR2 SVGIG (reference sequence). The V end was cut by 3 bases, the J end by 0 bases, with 10 bases between. The CDR3 covers 14 residues. The CDR3 loop reads CAWSLASSTDTQYF. CDR3 in DNA: TGTGCCTGGAGCCTAGCCTCTAGCACAGATACGCAGTATTTT.

This chain joins TRBV27 and TRBJ1-2; tentative D call: TRBD1 (5 bases). The CDR3 spans 15 residues. The germline V gene encodes CDR1 MNHEY and CDR2 SMNVEV (reference sequence). V gave up 1 base and J gave up 4 bases, with 13 bases separating them. CDR3 region: CASSLFPPTAYGYTF. CDR3 coding DNA: TGTGCCAGCAGTTTATTCCCCCCGACAGCCTATGGCTACACCTTC.

This clonotype appeared a single time. The rearrangement links TRBV12-3 or TRBV12-4 to TRBJ2-7, with TRBD2 matching over 7 bases. The V and J ends lost 10 bases and 4 bases, in that order; junction bases with no gene match: 7. The CDR3 covers 12 residues. This CDR3 reads CATGTGGYEQYF. As DNA, the CDR3 is TGTGCCACCGGAACCGGGGGGTACGAGCAGTACTTC.

This chain's CDR3 is CSARDHRGDMGPQHF. In DNA, the CDR3 is TGCAGTGCTAGAGATCATCGGGGCGATATGGGGCCCCAGCATTTT. The rearrangement links TRBV20-1 to TRBJ1-5, with a possible D match to TRBD1 (5 bases). Trimming left V 0 bases short and J 9 bases short, with 18 bases between. This CDR3 comprises 15 residues. The V gene's germline CDR1 is DFQATT and CDR2 SNEGSKA (reference sequence).

The chain combines TRBV5-6 with TRBJ1-1, with D unclear. In germline, CDR1 is SGHDT, CDR2 YYEEEE. The CDR3 has 13 amino acids. V lost 5 bases to trimming and J lost 4 bases, with 12 bases between them. The CDR3 DNA is TGTGCCAGCAGAGTCGGAGGTGCCACTGAAGCTTTCTTT. Translation gives CASRVGGATEAFF. The full variable domain, completed using reference TRBV5-6 and TRBJ1-1, is DAGVTQSPTHLIKTRGQQVTLRCSPKSGHDTVSWYQQALGQGPQFIFQYYEEEERQRGNFPDRFSGHQFPNYSSELNVNALLLGDSALYLCASRVGGATEAFFGQGTRLTVV.

The chain couples TRBV6-4 to TRBJ2-2, with D maybe TRBD1 (5 bases). Trimming removed 0 bases at V and 1 base at J, with 12 bases between. The CDR3 has 17 amino acids. CDR1 is MRHNA, CDR2 SNTAGT, per germline. The CDR3: CASSDSSLGRNTGELFF. CDR3 DNA: TGTGCCAGCAGTGACTCGAGTCTGGGGCGGAACACCGGGGAGCTGTTTTTT.

The chain employs TRBV7-2 and TRBJ2-5; 10 nucleotides line up with TRBD2. The germline V gene has CDR1 SGHTA and CDR2 FQGNSA. There are 16 residues in the CDR3. V gave up 1 base and J gave up 4 bases; unmatched junction bases: 6. The CDR3 DNA is TGTGCCAGCAGCTTAGAGGCTAGCGGGAGCTCAGAGACCCAGTACTTC. Its translation: CASSLEASGSSETQYF.

The chain couples TRBV15 to TRBJ2-7; 10 positions agree with TRBD2. The CDR3 extends over 16 amino acids. CDR1 and CDR2 (germline): LNHNV, YYDKDF (reference sequence). The ends lost 2 bases at V and 0 bases at J; junction bases unmatched: 4. CDR3 sequence reads: CATSRPGTSVSYEQYF. For the CDR3, the DNA is TGTGCCACCAGCAGACCCGGGACTAGCGTCTCCTACGAGCAGTACTTC.

This clonotype has just one count. The chain links TRBV24-1 to TRBJ2-5, with 9 positions matching TRBD1. CDR3 size: 14 residues. V was pared by 7 bases and J by 4 bases, with 6 bases of the junction left unmatched. Per germline, CDR1 KGHDR and CDR2 SFDVKD. CDR3 amino acids: CATSLTGGRETQYF. The CDR3 DNA reads as TGTGCCACCAGCCTGACAGGGGGGCGAGAGACCCAGTACTTC.

The chain carries TRBV14 and TRBJ2-7, with unresolved D. This CDR3 contains 13 residues. Trimming cost V 4 bases and J 3 bases, with 10 bases left between them. CDR1 SGHDN and CDR2 FVKESK come from the germline V gene. CDR3 sequence (DNA): TGTGCCAGCAGCCCGAGCCTCAGCTACGAGCAGTACTTC. Protein: CASSPSLSYEQYF. The full variable domain, rest sourced from reference TRBV14 and TRBJ2-7, is EAGVTQFPSHSVIEKGQTVTLRCDPISGHDNLYWYRRVMGKEIKFLLHFVKESKQDESGMPNNRFLAERTGGTYSTLKVQPAELEDSGVYFCASSPSLSYEQYFGPGTRLTVT.

The J gene is TRBJ1-4, the V gene TRBV5-1, with TRBD1 matching over 7 bases. Germline CDR1 SGHRS, CDR2 YFSETQ. The CDR3 spans 15 residues. J gave up 8 bases and V 0 bases, and 7 bases lay outside the gene matches. CDR3: CASSLAAGGEEKLFF. The CDR3 nucleotides read TGCGCCAGCAGCTTGGCGGCAGGGGGTGAGGAAAAACTGTTTTTT.

The rearrangement links TRBV27 to TRBJ1-1, with D perhaps matching TRBD1 (5 bases). Trimming took 3 bases from V and 4 from J, leaving 12 bases between them. The germline CDR1 and CDR2 sequences are MNHEY and SMNVEV (reference sequence). The CDR3 runs 14 residues. Written as DNA, the CDR3 is TGTGCCAGCAGTTTGGTTGGGGACGGCACTGAAGCTTTCTTT. Protein sequence: CASSLVGDGTEAFF.

The chain employs TRBV4-2 and TRBJ1-5; no clear D gene. Germline values: CDR1 LGHNA, CDR2 YNFKEQ. The CDR3 contains 14 residues. The V gene lost 3 bases and the J gene lost 5 bases, with 11 bases spanning the gap. The CDR3 protein is CASSQRWPYQPQHF. The CDR3 DNA is TGTGCCAGCAGCCAGAGGTGGCCCTATCAGCCCCAGCATTTT.

This clonotype was detected only once. J is TRBJ2-3 and V is TRBV7-9; TRBD2 might be the D (5 bases). Germline CDR1 SEHNR, CDR2 FQNEAQ (reference sequence). This CDR3 region has 14 residues. Trimming took off 5 bases at V and 6 bases at J, with 15 bases between the two ends. CDR3 bases: TGTGCCAGCAGCCGTCTAGCTCCGGTTGATACGCAGTATTTT. Protein product: CASSRLAPVDTQYF.

In DNA form, the CDR3 reads TGTGCCAGCAGCGCCGGACAGGGGGCCTATGGCTACACCTTC. This sequence encodes CASSAGQGAYGYTF. The chain combines TRBV9 with TRBJ1-2; 11 nucleotides align to TRBD1. Germline trimming cut 3 bases from V and 4 bases from J; bases unmatched to any gene: 2. The length of the CDR3 is 14 residues. The V gene's germline CDR1 is SGDLS and CDR2 YYNGEE.

The chain couples TRBV9 to TRBJ1-2; D remains ambiguous. The V end lost 3 bases, the J end lost 0 bases, and 15 bases lay between the germline ends. This CDR3 comprises 16 residues. The germline CDR1 and CDR2 sequences are SGDLS and YYNGEE. The CDR3 bases are TGTGCCAGCAGCGGGACGGCAGACGGAGCTAACTATGGCTACACCTTC. Translating it yields CASSGTADGANYGYTF.

The rearrangement joins TRBV7-2 to TRBJ2-1, with 11 bases fitting TRBD2. The junction had 1 base not matched to a gene; V was cut back by 1 base and J by 2 bases. Per germline, CDR1 SGHTA and CDR2 FQGNSA. The CDR3 is made up of 16 amino acids. CDR3 DNA: TGTGCCAGCAGCTTAGGACTAGCGGGACCCTACAATGAGCAGTTCTTC. The encoded protein is CASSLGLAGPYNEQFF.

The genes are TRBV6-5 and TRBJ2-5; D is unclear. The CDR3 is made up of 14 amino acids. Germline assignment: CDR1 MNHEY and CDR2 SVGAGI. V lost 0 bases and J 0 bases, leaving 5 bases between the germline ends. The CDR3 DNA follows: TGTGCCAGCAGTTACTCTGTCTACCAAGAGACCCAGTACTTC. Translated: CASSYSVYQETQYF.